This is a list of T cell receptor beta chains from one sample in a study of shared clonotypes between healthy human individuals. Some clones are missing from TCRdb's copy, which holds only in-frame ones; the method was immunoSEQ multiplex PCR. The data show about a million clones, about 72% seen once. Specimen: memory CD4+ T cells from PBMCs. These receptors all stem from a man younger than 30 in good health. Some clones in this sample may be carry-over from other donors' samples. The conserved cysteine and the conserved F or W are not part of the CDR3 here.

j_gene | v_gene | CDR3aa
TRBJ1-1 | TRBV28 | ASSSIGGRWTEAF
TRBJ2-2 | TRBV7-8 | ASSSKGGTFVGELF
TRBJ2-5 | TRBV7-9 | ASSLAGPGTATQY
TRBJ1-4 | TRBV5-5 | ASSPNPGTGGEKLF
TRBJ2-7 | TRBV30 | AFHRDSYEQY
TRBJ2-5 | TRBV10-1 | ASSPGASRGMETQY
TRBJ2-7 | TRBV7-2 | ASSLDWTTIYEQY
TRBJ1-1 | TRBV19 | ASSIGRVNTEAF
TRBJ2-1 | TRBV11-2 | ASRSPGQTSSKQF
TRBJ1-5 | TRBV2 | ASSRDREQPQH
TRBJ2-2 | TRBV6-1 | ASSRQGGEAGELF
TRBJ1-1 | TRBV30 | AWSVTAEAF
TRBJ1-5 | TRBV7-8 | ASKGDSNQPQH
TRBJ2-3 | TRBV20-1 | SRGMADTQY
TRBJ2-5 | TRBV14 | ASSQREGTSHTQTQY
TRBJ2-2 | TRBV19 | ASKTVENTGELF